This T cell receptor beta chain is from a study of CD8 T cells in ankylosing spondylitis. As to this clonotype: Its antigen remains unknown.

The CDR3 runs to 17 residues. Per germline, CDR1 SGHTA and CDR2 FQGNSA. V was pared by 2 bases and J by 3 bases, with 7 bases of the junction left unmatched. Whole-study results and caveats: Characteristic, it appeared, of ankylosing spondylitis blood was a TCR beta motif of eight highly homologous variants. Peripheral blood held disease-linked clones only at relatively low frequency, and these were CD8+.

One entry per CDR3 protein results from TCRdb running MiXCR on the 5' RACE reads. Of roughly 440,000 distinct CDR3 sequences listed, 15% to 20% are singletons. The chain has TRBV7-2 and TRBJ1-2, with 12 nucleotides matching TRBD1. The source of this sequence is a male donor with ankylosing spondylitis. Sequencing used blood, either unsorted or a sorted T cell fraction (not recorded which). The CDR3 sequence: CASSLKSGTGGDYGYTF. The CDR3 region has the DNA TGTGCCAGCAGCTTAAAGTCCGGGACAGGGGGCGACTATGGCTACACCTTC.